One and the same sample provided the 3 T cell receptor beta chains below, sequenced in a study of blood T cell repertoires in COVID-19 (dated by TCRdb to about 2020). Library construction relied on the immunoSEQ multiplex PCR assay. Sourced from immuneACCESS, this table was stored by TCRdb with only in-frame sequences that have V and J called. A share of the clones is absent; for the studies checked, an unresolved V gene accounts for under half, and the remainder has no known explanation. For this sample the table gives 200,000 to 250,000 clones, of which about 86% were detected only once. The ten largest clones take up more than 8.5% of the sample. Sequenced sample: PBMCs or T cells enriched from blood (not recorded which). The receptors stem from a woman aged 50 to 60 with acute COVID-19.

V usage is TRBV10-3 and J usage is TRBJ2-7, with a possible D match to TRBD2 (6 bases). V dropped 2 bases and J dropped 1 base, with 12 bases sitting between them. The length of the CDR3 is 15 residues. The V gene's germline CDR1 is ENHRY and CDR2 SYGVKD. The CDR3 DNA sequence: TGTGCCATCAGTGAGCAGATTGCGGGATCCTACGAGCAGTACTTC. Translated, it gives CAISEQIAGSYEQYF.

V is TRBV19 and J is TRBJ2-6, with D perhaps TRBD2 (6 bases). This CDR3 is built from 15 residues. The V end was cut by 4 bases, the J end by 1 base, with 8 bases between. Germline V lookup: CDR1 LNHDA, CDR2 SQIVND (reference sequence). CDR3 bases: TGTGCCAGTAGTAGCGGGGCGTCTGGGGCCAACGTCCTGACTTTC. Translating it yields CASSSGASGANVLTF.

The V call is TRBV19, the J call TRBJ2-3; TRBD1 might be the D (6 bases). Germline loops: CDR1 LNHDA, CDR2 SQIVND (reference sequence). V was clipped by 6 bases and J by 6 bases, with 13 bases between them. This CDR3 comprises 13 residues. The CDR3 loop reads CASSLGQGDTQYF. In DNA, the CDR3 is TGTGCCAGTAGCTTGGGGCAGGGGGATACGCAGTATTTT.